The TCR beta chain under discussion was sequenced for a study of blood T cell repertoires in COVID-19. The wider study: Italy, Spain and the United States were the sources of the convalescent and acute COVID-19 samples. PBMCs, B-cell-depleted T cells, or T cells were the source of the cDNA or gDNA that made up the material.

The J segment lost 5 bases and the V segment lost 4 bases, leaving 7 bases of the junction unmatched. Germline assignment: CDR1 MGHRA and CDR2 YSYEKL. This CDR3 spans 15 amino acids. The Seattle patients, enrolled during active infection, were followed longitudinally. Study processing details: Amplification with reference gene primers provided the estimates of nucleated cell counts. Profiled with immunoSEQ multiplex PCR; TCRdb holds only in-frame clones, not every one. That table supplies the V and J calls and clone size; D and trimming were determined from the DNA. Counted here are 50,000 to 80,000 clones, about 90% occurring once; the ten biggest clones make up roughly 40%. The table lists this clone with a few counts.

Material: peripheral blood. The sequence derives from a woman aged 55-69 years with COVID-19, enrolled during active disease. The V gene is TRBV4-1, the J gene TRBJ1-2; 10 bases align to TRBD1. CDR3 residues: CASSPGTGVGYGYTF. The CDR3 DNA sequence: TGCGCCAGCAGCCCCGGGACAGGGGTTGGATATGGCTACACCTTC.